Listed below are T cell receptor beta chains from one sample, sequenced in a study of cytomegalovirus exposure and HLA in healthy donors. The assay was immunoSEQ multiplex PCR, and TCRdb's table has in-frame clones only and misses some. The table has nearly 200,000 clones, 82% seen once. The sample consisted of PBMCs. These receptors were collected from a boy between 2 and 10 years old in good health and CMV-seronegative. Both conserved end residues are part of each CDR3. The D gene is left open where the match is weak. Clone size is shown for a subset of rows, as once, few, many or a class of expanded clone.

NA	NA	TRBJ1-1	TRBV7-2	TGTGCCAGCAGCTTCCAGGGGAATTGGGGCACTGAAGCTTTCTTT	CASSFQGNWGTEAFF
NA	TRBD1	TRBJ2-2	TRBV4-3	TGCGCCAGCAGCCAAGTGGGGATGGACAGGGGAAGGAACACCGGGGAGCTGTTTTTT	CASSQVGMDRGRNTGELFF
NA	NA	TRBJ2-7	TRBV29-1	TGCAGCGTTGAGTGGAGCCACGTAAATTCCTACGAGCAGTACTTC	CSVEWSHVNSYEQYF
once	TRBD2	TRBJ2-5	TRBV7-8	TGTGCCAGCAGCCCTCGGGGTAGCGGGGCCCAAGAGACCCAGTACTTC	CASSPRGSGAQETQYF
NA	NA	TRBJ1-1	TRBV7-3	TGTGCCAGCAGCTTGTCCGACAGTTTAAACACTGAAGCTTTCTTT	CASSLSDSLNTEAFF
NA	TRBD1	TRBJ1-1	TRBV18	TGTGCCAGCTCACCGACGTCTCAGGGGGACACTGAAGCTTTCTTT	CASSPTSQGDTEAFF
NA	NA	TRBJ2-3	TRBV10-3	TGTGCCATCAGTGGGCACACAGATACGCAGTATTTT	CAISGHTDTQYF
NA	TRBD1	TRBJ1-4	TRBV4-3	TGCGCCAGCAGCCAAGAGCTCGGGACAGCATATGAAAAACTGTTTTTT	CASSQELGTAYEKLFF
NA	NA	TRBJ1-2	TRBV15	TGTGCCACCAGCACAAGGGGCTATGGCTACACCTTC	CATSTRGYGYTF
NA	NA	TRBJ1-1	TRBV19	TGTGCCAGTAGCATTTCCCCAGATGAAGCTTTCTTT	CASSISPDEAFF
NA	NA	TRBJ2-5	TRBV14	TGTGCCAGCAGCCCCCGCGCGGGGGAGACCCAGTACTTC	CASSPRAGETQYF
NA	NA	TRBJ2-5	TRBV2	TGTGCCAGCAGTTCAGTCGCCGGGACATACGGGACCCAGTACTTC	CASSSVAGTYGTQYF
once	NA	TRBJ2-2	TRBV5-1	TGCGCCAGCAGCCCGGACAGCACCGGGGAGCTGTTTTTT	CASSPDSTGELFF
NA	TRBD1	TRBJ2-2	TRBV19	TGTGCCAGTAGTACAACGACAGGGTATAACACCGGGGAGCTGTTTTTT	CASSTTTGYNTGELFF
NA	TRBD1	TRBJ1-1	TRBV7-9	TGTGCCAGCAGTCTAACGGGACAGCCGAACACTGAAGCTTTCTTT	CASSLTGQPNTEAFF
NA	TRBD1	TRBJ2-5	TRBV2	TGTGCCAGCACGGGGTCGGGACAGGGGTGGGAGACCCAGTACTTC	CASTGSGQGWETQYF
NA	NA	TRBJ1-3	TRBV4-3	TGCGCCAGCAGCAAGGGAGTCGGAAACACCATATATTTT	CASSKGVGNTIYF
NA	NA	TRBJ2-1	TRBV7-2	TGTGCCAGCAGCTTATTCGGTAGCCGGGAGGAGCAGTTCTTC	CASSLFGSREEQFF
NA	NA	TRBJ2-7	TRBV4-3	TGCGCCAGCAGCCAAGACTCTAGTGCTAACTACGAGCAGTACTTC	CASSQDSSANYEQYF
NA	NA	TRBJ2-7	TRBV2	TGTGCCAGCAGGGGCCTCTCCTACGAGCAGTACTTC	CASRGLSYEQYF
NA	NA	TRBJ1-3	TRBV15	TGTGCCACCAGCAGAGGTGTCTTCGGAAACACCATATATTTT	CATSRGVFGNTIYF
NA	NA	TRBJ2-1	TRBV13	TGTGCCAGCAGCTTAGGCCTATTAGCAGCCGCGGTGTATGAGCAGTTCTTC	CASSLGLLAAAVYEQFF
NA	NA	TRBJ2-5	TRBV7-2	TGTGCCAGCAGCCCGCGCACCCAAGAGACCCAGTACTTC	CASSPRTQETQYF
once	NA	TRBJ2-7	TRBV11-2	TGTGCCAGCAGCCCTCAGGGGTCCATAGCTTACGAGCAGTACTTC	CASSPQGSIAYEQYF
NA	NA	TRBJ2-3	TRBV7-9	TGTGCCAGCAGCCGGATTTGGGGGCAGGAGACAGATACGCAGTATTTT	CASSRIWGQETDTQYF
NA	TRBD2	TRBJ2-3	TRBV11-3	TGTGCCAGCAGCTTAGATTACAGCGGGGGACTCACAGATACGCAGTATTTT	CASSLDYSGGLTDTQYF
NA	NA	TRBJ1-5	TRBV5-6	TGTGCCAGCAGCTCACAGGTGGAAAATCAGCCCCAGCATTTT	CASSSQVENQPQHF
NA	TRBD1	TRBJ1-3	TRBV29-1	TGCAGCGTTCTAGGCGACAGGGAAGAGTCTGGAAACACCATATATTTT	CSVLGDREESGNTIYF